The entry below describes one TCR beta chain. This sample is drawn from a study of blood T cell repertoires in COVID-19. Across the study: COVID-19 samples, acute and convalescent, were from the United States, Italy and Spain. PBMCs, B-cell-depleted T cells, or T cells were the source of the cDNA or gDNA that made up the material.

Per the study methods: Reference gene primer amplification gave estimated nucleated cell counts. Only in-frame clones appear in the TCRdb table, and some are missing; sequencing was by immunoSEQ multiplex PCR. From that table come the V and J calls and clone size; the DNA was used to work out D and trimming. Of 93,000 or so clones detected, about 86% appear once; the ten largest clones hold about 3.5%. Looked up from germline, CDR1 is SGHNT and CDR2 is YYREEE (reference sequence). V gave up 4 bases and J gave up 0 bases; unmatched junction bases: 8. This CDR3 contains 16 residues. The sequenced sample was peripheral blood. The source of this sequence is a human donor in a cohort sampled during active COVID-19. The gene calls are TRBV5-4 and TRBJ2-3; 7 bases line up with TRBD1. The CDR3 protein is CASSSGTATSTDTQYF. CDR3 DNA sequence: TGTGCCAGCAGCAGTGGGACAGCAACTAGCACAGATACGCAGTATTTT.